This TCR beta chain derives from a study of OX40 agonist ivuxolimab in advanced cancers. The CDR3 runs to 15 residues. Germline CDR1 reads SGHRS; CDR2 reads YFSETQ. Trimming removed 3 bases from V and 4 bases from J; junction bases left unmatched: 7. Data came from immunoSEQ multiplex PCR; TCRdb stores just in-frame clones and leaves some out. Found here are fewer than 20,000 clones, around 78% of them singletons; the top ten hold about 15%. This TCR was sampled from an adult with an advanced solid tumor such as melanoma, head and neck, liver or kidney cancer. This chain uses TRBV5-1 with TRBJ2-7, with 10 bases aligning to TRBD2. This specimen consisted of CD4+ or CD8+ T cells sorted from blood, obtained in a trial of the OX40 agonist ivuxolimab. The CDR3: CASSSSGRAPYEQYF. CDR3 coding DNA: TGCGCCAGCAGCTCCAGCGGGAGGGCCCCTTACGAGCAGTACTTC.